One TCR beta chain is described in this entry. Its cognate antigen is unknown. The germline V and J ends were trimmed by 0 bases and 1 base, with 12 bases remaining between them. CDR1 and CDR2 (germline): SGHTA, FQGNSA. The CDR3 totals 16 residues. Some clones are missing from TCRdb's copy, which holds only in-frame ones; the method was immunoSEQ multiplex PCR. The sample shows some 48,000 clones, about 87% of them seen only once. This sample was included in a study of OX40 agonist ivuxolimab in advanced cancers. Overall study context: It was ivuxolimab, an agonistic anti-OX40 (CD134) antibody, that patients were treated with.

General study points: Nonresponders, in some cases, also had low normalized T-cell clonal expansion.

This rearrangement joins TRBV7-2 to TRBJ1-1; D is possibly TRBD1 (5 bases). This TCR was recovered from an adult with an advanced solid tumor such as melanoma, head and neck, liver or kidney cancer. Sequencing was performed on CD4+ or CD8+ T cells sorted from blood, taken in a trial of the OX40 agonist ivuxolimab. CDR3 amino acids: CASSLAWRGGNTEAFF. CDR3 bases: TGTGCCAGCAGCTTAGCTTGGCGGGGGGGGAACACTGAAGCTTTCTTT.